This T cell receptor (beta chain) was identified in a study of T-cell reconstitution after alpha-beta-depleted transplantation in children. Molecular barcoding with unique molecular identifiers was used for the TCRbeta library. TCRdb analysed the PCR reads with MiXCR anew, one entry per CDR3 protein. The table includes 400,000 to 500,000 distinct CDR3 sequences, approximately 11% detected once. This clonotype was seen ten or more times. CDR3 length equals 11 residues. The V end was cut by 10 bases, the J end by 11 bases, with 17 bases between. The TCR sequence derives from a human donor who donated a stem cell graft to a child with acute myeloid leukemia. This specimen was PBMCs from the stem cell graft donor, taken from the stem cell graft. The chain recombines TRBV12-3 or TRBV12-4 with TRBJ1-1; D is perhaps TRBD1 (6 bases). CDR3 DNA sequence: TGTGCCACACTCACACAGGGAAGGGCTTTCTTT. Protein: CATLTQGRAFF.